A selection of T cell receptor beta chains follows, all from one sample in a study of blood T cell repertoires in COVID-19. Assay used: immunoSEQ multiplex PCR; TCRdb lists only in-frame clones, some missing. The table lists around 150,000 clones, approximately 81% of them singletons. Material for sequencing was peripheral blood. The receptor set was obtained from a middle-aged man with acute or convalescent COVID-19. CDR3s include the opening cysteine and the closing phenylalanine or tryptophan. The D gene is left open where the match is weak. A clone size is listed for some rows: how often the clone was seen (once, few, many), or a class if it is expanded.

D	V	size	J	DNA	CDR3
NA	TRBV5-4	NA	TRBJ1-2	TGTGCCAGCAGCTTGGACCAGGGTAATTCGTATGGCTACACCTTC	CASSLDQGNSYGYTF
NA	TRBV6-4	NA	TRBJ1-4	TGTGCCAGCAGCGTTGAAGCGTTACCTAATGAAAAACTGTTTTTT	CASSVEALPNEKLFF
TRBD1	TRBV5-1	few	TRBJ1-6	TGCGCCAGCAGCGACGACAGGGGGAGAGGTTCACCCCTCCACTTT	CASSDDRGRGSPLHF
NA	TRBV3-1/TRBV3-2	NA	TRBJ2-2	TGTGCCAGCAGCCAAGTGGGCGGGTTCACCGGGGAGCTGTTTTTT	CASSQVGGFTGELFF
TRBD1	TRBV5-4	NA	TRBJ1-2	TGTGCCAGCAGCTTGATCTGGACAGGGACTAACTATGGCTACACCTTC	CASSLIWTGTNYGYTF
TRBD2	TRBV27	NA	TRBJ2-2	TGTGCCAGCAGTTTATTTAGCGGGGGGAACACCGGGGAGCTGTTTTTT	CASSLFSGGNTGELFF
TRBD1	TRBV5-4	NA	TRBJ1-2	TGTGCCAGCAGCCTAGGACAGGGCGAGGGTGGCTACACCTTC	CASSLGQGEGGYTF
NA	TRBV10-3	NA	TRBJ1-1	TGTGCCATCAGGAACAGGGTGGAGGACACTGAAGCTTTCTTT	CAIRNRVEDTEAFF
NA	TRBV6-5	NA	TRBJ1-6	TGTGCCAGCAGGTCCAGGGGAATAAATAATTCACCCCTCCACTTT	CASRSRGINNSPLHF
TRBD1	TRBV11-2	NA	TRBJ1-1	TGTGCCAGCAGCCAGGGACAGGGGGTCGATGCTTTCTTT	CASSQGQGVDAFF
TRBD1	TRBV18	NA	TRBJ1-1	TGTGCCAGCTCACTCCTTGACAGGGACACTGAAGCTTTCTTT	CASSLLDRDTEAFF
TRBD1	TRBV7-2	NA	TRBJ2-7	TGTGCCAGCAGCATGGGACAGGGTTCGAACGAGCAGTACTTC	CASSMGQGSNEQYF
NA	TRBV9	NA	TRBJ1-4	TGTGCCAGCAGCGTAGCAGGTCCTAATGAAAAACTGTTTTTT	CASSVAGPNEKLFF
TRBD1	TRBV5-1	NA	TRBJ1-5	TGCGCCAGCAGCTTTGACAGGGATCAGCCCCAGCATTTT	CASSFDRDQPQHF
NA	TRBV5-4	NA	TRBJ1-2	TGTGCCAGCAGCTTGGACCAGTTTAACTATGGCTACACCTTC	CASSLDQFNYGYTF
NA	TRBV7-6	once	TRBJ2-1	TGTGCCAGCAGCCCACGACGGACCGGACGAAGGGGCAATGAGCAGTTCTTC	CASSPRRTGRRGNEQFF
NA	TRBV12-3/TRBV12-4	NA	TRBJ1-2	TGTGCCAGCAGTTTAGCGGGACTGCCTGGCTACACCTTC	CASSLAGLPGYTF
NA	TRBV23-1	NA	TRBJ1-1	TGCGCCAGCAGTCAACAAGGTCGGAGGGACCTCACTGAAGCTTTCTTT	CASSQQGRRDLTEAFF
TRBD2	TRBV4-2	NA	TRBJ2-7	TGTGCCAGCAGCCAAGCCCGAAGCGGGGGGGCCCCGTCCTACGAGCAGTACTTC	CASSQARSGGAPSYEQYF
TRBD1	TRBV28	NA	TRBJ1-2	TGTGCCAGCTTCCCAGGGGGCTTAAATTGGTATGGCTACACCTTC	CASFPGGLNWYGYTF
TRBD2	TRBV4-2	NA	TRBJ2-1	TGTGCCAGCAGCCAAGAGTGGACTAGCGGGGCCAATGAGCAGTTCTTC	CASSQEWTSGANEQFF
TRBD2	TRBV2	NA	TRBJ2-5	TGTGCCAGCAGTGTTGCGGGGGGGGGCCAGGAGACCCAGTACTTC	CASSVAGGGQETQYF
TRBD2	TRBV4-3	once	TRBJ2-1	TGCGCCAGCAGCCAAGCAAGCGGGGGGGAGTTCTCGCGCCCGTTCTTC	CASSQASGGEFSRPFF
TRBD1	TRBV5-8	NA	TRBJ2-5	TGTGCCAGCAGCTTGGTCTACAGGGGTAGAGAGACCCAGTACTTC	CASSLVYRGRETQYF
NA	TRBV28	NA	TRBJ1-1	TGTGCCAGCAGTTTATCGGGTCCCTACACTGAAGCTTTCTTT	CASSLSGPYTEAFF
TRBD2	TRBV7-2	NA	TRBJ2-7	TGTGCCAGCAGTTCCGGGGGGACCTACTCCGAGCAGTACTTC	CASSSGGTYSEQYF
TRBD1	TRBV25-1	once	TRBJ1-3	TGTGCCAGCAGTGATGCACAGGGGAGAGTTGGAAACACCATATATTTT	CASSDAQGRVGNTIYF
TRBD1	TRBV7-6	NA	TRBJ1-1	TGTGCCAGCAGCTCAAAGCCTAGGACAGGGGGCACAAACACTGAAGCTTTCTTT	CASSSKPRTGGTNTEAFF
TRBD1	TRBV19	few	TRBJ1-5	TGTGCCAGTAGCCCGGGACAGGGCTATAGCAATCAGCCCCAGCATTTT	CASSPGQGYSNQPQHF
TRBD2	TRBV13	NA	TRBJ2-7	TGTGCCAGCAGCACATCTAGCGGGGGGGCCTACGAGCAGTACTTC	CASSTSSGGAYEQYF
NA	TRBV6-5	NA	TRBJ1-2	TGTGCCAGCAGTCCCGGACAACGGTATGGCTACACCTTC	CASSPGQRYGYTF
NA	TRBV7-2	NA	TRBJ1-5	TGTGCCAGCAGCGGAGCGAATCAGCCCCAGCATTTT	CASSGANQPQHF
NA	TRBV6-1	NA	TRBJ1-5	TGTGCCAGCAGTAAAACAGGATATAGCAATCAGCCCCAGCATTTT	CASSKTGYSNQPQHF
NA	TRBV3-1/TRBV3-2	NA	TRBJ1-2	TGTGCCAGCAGCCTCCGGGGAGGGGGCTATGGCTACACCTTC	CASSLRGGGYGYTF
TRBD2	TRBV7-2	few	TRBJ2-1	TGTGCCAGCAGCCCAAACCTTAGCGGGGGGGCCGGTGAGCAGTTCTTC	CASSPNLSGGAGEQFF
NA	TRBV2	once	TRBJ1-2	TGTGCCAGCAACTCGGGGGGGAACAGAGATGGCTACACCTTC	CASNSGGNRDGYTF
NA	TRBV7-2	few	TRBJ1-2	TGTGCCAGCAGCCCGCGATTGACTGATGGCTACACCTTC	CASSPRLTDGYTF
TRBD1	TRBV29-1	NA	TRBJ1-2	TGCAGCACGACCCAGGGGGCAGTTGGGGGCTACACCTTC	CSTTQGAVGGYTF
NA	TRBV5-1	NA	TRBJ2-3	TGCGCCAGCAGCTTTGGAGCGGGCATTAATACGCAGTATTTT	CASSFGAGINTQYF
TRBD1	TRBV19	NA	TRBJ1-5	TGTGCCACCGCGGACAGGGGATATAGCAATCAGCCCCAGCATTTT	CATADRGYSNQPQHF
NA	TRBV2	NA	TRBJ1-5	TGTGCCAGCAGTGAGCAGGGCAATCAGCCCCAGCATTTT	CASSEQGNQPQHF
NA	TRBV7-2	NA	TRBJ1-1	TGTGCCAGCACCCCTTGGGGGCTGAACACTGAAGCTTTCTTT	CASTPWGLNTEAFF
NA	TRBV6-6	once	TRBJ1-3	TGTGCCAGCAGTGACGGACAACGCTCTGGAAACACCATATATTTT	CASSDGQRSGNTIYF
TRBD1	TRBV5-6	NA	TRBJ1-1	TGTGCCAGCAGCGGACGACAGGGGTTCACTGAAGCTTTCTTT	CASSGRQGFTEAFF
TRBD2	TRBV10-2	few	TRBJ2-3	TGCGCCAGCAGAGCGGGGGGGACAGATACGCAGTATTTT	CASRAGGTDTQYF
NA	TRBV5-1	NA	TRBJ1-5	TGCGCCAGCAGCTTGGGAGGTAGCAATCAGCCCCAGCATTTT	CASSLGGSNQPQHF
TRBD1	TRBV7-2	NA	TRBJ1-4	TGTGCCAGCAGCTTAGGTGGCGGGACAGCTAATGAAAAACTGTTTTTT	CASSLGGGTANEKLFF
NA	TRBV5-1	NA	TRBJ2-1	TGCGCCAGCAGCTTAACTTCTCCTGAGAATGAGCAGTTCTTC	CASSLTSPENEQFF
NA	TRBV28	NA	TRBJ2-7	TGTGCCAGCAGTTCGTCAGGGAACGACGAGCAGTACTTC	CASSSSGNDEQYF
TRBD1	TRBV7-2	NA	TRBJ1-2	TGTGCCAGCAGCTTAGCGCCTCAGGGGGCAATGGGGGGCTACACCTTC	CASSLAPQGAMGGYTF
NA	TRBV19	NA	TRBJ1-1	TGTGCCAGTAGCCTACAGGGTTTATCCACTGAAGCTTTCTTT	CASSLQGLSTEAFF
NA	TRBV7-3	once	TRBJ2-5	TGTGCCAGCAGCCCCGGGACTCTCTCGGGAGAGACCCAGTACTTC	CASSPGTLSGETQYF
NA	TRBV19	NA	TRBJ2-3	TGTGCCAGTAATGGGGGGGGGCCTGGCACAGATACGCAGTATTTT	CASNGGGPGTDTQYF
NA	TRBV10-1	NA	TRBJ2-3	TGCGCCAGCAGTGAGTCGACTAGCACAGATACGCAGTATTTT	CASSESTSTDTQYF
NA	TRBV6-5	NA	TRBJ1-4	TGTGCCAGCCTTCTCAAGATCGGTGAAAAACTGTTTTTT	CASLLKIGEKLFF
TRBD2	TRBV27	NA	TRBJ2-7	TGTGCCAGTAATCCTAGCGGGTCCTCCTACGAGCAGTACTTC	CASNPSGSSYEQYF
NA	TRBV5-1	NA	TRBJ2-7	TGCGCCAGCAGCTTGGTTCAAAGCCATACCGAGCAGTACTTC	CASSLVQSHTEQYF
NA	TRBV5-5	NA	TRBJ2-7	TGTGCCAGCAGCTTGAGGGGTATCTACGAGCAGTACTTC	CASSLRGIYEQYF
NA	TRBV12-3/TRBV12-4	NA	TRBJ1-6	TGTGCCAGCAGGGGAGGTAATTCACCCCTCCACTTT	CASRGGNSPLHF